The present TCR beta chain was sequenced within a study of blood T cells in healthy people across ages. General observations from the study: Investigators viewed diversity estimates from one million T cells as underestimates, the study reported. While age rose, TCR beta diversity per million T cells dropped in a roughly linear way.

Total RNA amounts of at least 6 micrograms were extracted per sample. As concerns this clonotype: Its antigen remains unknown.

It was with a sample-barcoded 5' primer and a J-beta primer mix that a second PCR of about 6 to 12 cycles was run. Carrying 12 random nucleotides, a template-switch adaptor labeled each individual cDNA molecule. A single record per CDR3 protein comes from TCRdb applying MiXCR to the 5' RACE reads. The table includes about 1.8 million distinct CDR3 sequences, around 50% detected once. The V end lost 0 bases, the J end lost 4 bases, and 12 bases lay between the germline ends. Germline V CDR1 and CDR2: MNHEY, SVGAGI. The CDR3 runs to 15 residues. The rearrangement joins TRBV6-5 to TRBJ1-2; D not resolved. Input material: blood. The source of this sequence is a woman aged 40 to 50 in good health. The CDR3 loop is CASSYSNWNFYGYTF. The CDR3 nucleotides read TGTGCCAGCAGTTACTCGAATTGGAATTTCTATGGCTACACCTTC.